The clone carrying this T cell receptor beta chain was seen ten or more times. The record originates from a study of blood T cells in healthy people across ages. Primed by a sample-barcoded 5' primer and a J-beta primer mix, a second PCR proceeded for 7 to 11 cycles. TCRdb re-called the 5' RACE reads through MiXCR, storing one row per CDR3 protein. The sample includes approximately 730,000 distinct CDR3 sequences, approximately 43% of them seen just once. V lost 6 bases and J 5 bases, leaving 14 bases between the germline ends. CDR3 length: 13 amino acids. Germline V gene data show CDR1 as DFQATT and CDR2 as SNEGSKA (reference sequence).

The sequenced material came from blood. The TCR was taken from an older woman in good health. V gene TRBV20-1 combines with J gene TRBJ2-1, with D possibly being TRBD2 (6 bases). The CDR3 nucleotides read TGCAGTGCGAGTCGAGCGGGCCACAATGAGCAGTTCTTC. Protein product: CSASRAGHNEQFF.